This T cell receptor beta chain appears in the sequencing data of a study of blood T cell repertoires in COVID-19. The repertoire was sequenced with immunoSEQ multiplex PCR; TCRdb's copy has only in-frame clones and lacks some. The sample has 150,000 to 250,000 clones; almost 85% are singletons. The junction had 4 bases not matched to a gene; V was cut back by 6 bases and J by 2 bases. CDR1 is SGHRS and CDR2 is YFSETQ in the germline V gene. The CDR3 has 13 residues. Sequenced input: peripheral blood. This chain links TRBV5-1 with TRBJ2-7, with 8 bases fitting TRBD2. This TCR was recovered from a human donor with acute or convalescent COVID-19. The donor label of this sample is uncertain. This chain's CDR3 is CASKLAEAYEQYF. In nucleotides, the CDR3 is TGCGCCAGCAAACTAGCGGAAGCCTACGAGCAGTACTTC.